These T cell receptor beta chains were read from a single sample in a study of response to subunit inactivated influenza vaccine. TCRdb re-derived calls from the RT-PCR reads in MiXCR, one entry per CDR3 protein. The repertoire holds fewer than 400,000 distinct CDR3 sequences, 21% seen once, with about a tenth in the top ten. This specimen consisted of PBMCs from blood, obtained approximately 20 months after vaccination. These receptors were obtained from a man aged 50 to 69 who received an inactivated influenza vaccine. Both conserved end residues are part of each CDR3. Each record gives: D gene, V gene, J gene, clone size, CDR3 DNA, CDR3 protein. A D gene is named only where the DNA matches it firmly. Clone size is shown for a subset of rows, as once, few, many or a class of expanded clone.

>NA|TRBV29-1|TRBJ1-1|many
TGCAGCGTAACGGCCCTAGCGGCCACTGAAGCTTTCTTT
CSVTALAATEAFF
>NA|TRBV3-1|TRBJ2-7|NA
TGTGCCAGCAGCCTCGGCAGGGTCTACGAGCAGTACTTC
CASSLGRVYEQYF
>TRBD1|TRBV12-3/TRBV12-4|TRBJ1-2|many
TGTGCCAGCAGTCCCGGACAGGGGGCGTCTGGCTACACCTTC
CASSPGQGASGYTF
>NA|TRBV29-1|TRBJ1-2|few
TGCAGCGTTGAAAAGGTATCCCAATATGGCTACACCTTC
CSVEKVSQYGYTF
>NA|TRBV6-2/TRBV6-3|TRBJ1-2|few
TGTGCCAGCAGCGCGACACACGGTGGCTACACCTTC
CASSATHGGYTF
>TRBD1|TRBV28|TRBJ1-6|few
TGTGCCAGCGGGACAGGGGGCAATTCACCCCTCCACTTT
CASGTGGNSPLHF
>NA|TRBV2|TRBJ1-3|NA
TGTGCCAGCAGCGACAGGATCTTCTCTGGAAACACCATATATTTT
CASSDRIFSGNTIYF
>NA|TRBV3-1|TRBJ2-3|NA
TGTGCCAGCAGCCAAGAGTCCCGAGATACGCAGTATTTT
CASSQESRDTQYF
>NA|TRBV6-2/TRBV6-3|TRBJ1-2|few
TGTGCCAGCAGTAGTTACGGACATCCGGGAGGCTACACCTTC
CASSSYGHPGGYTF
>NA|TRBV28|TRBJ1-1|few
TGTGCCAGCAGTTTACCAGCCATGAACACTGAAGCTTTCTTT
CASSLPAMNTEAFF
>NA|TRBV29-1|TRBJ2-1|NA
TGCAGCGTTGAAGATGGAGCCAAAGCGGAGTTCTTC
CSVEDGAKAEFF
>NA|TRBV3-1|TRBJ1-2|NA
TGTGCCAGCAGCCAACAAGACAGGAGGAACTATGGCTACACCTTC
CASSQQDRRNYGYTF
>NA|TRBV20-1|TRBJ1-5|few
TGCAGTGCTACCCTGGGACTACAGAATCAGCCCCAGCATTTT
CSATLGLQNQPQHF
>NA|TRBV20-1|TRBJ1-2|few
TGCAGTGCTAGAGTATTAGGGCAGGACTCCCACAGATTCTATGGCTACACCTTC
CSARVLGQDSHRFYGYTF
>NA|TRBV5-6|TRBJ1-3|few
TGTGCCAGCAGCTTGGGGCTGAAATCTGGAAACACCATATATTTT
CASSLGLKSGNTIYF
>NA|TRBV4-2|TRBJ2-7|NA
TGTGCCAGCAGCCAAGATAGGCAAGTCCCGTACTTC
CASSQDRQVPYF
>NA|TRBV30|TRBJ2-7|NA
TGTGCCTGGGAGGACACGGACGTGGGCAATTACGAGCAGTACTTC
CAWEDTDVGNYEQYF
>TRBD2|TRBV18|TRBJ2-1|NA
TGTGCCAGCTCACCAAGGGGACTAGCTAATGAGCAGTTCTTC
CASSPRGLANEQFF
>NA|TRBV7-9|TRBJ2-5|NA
TGTGCCAGCAGTGGCACGATCTTCCAGTACTTC
CASSGTIFQYF
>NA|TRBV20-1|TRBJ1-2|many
TGCAGTGCTAGTAGTAACGGGGCGGTTGGCTATGGCTACACCTTC
CSASSNGAVGYGYTF
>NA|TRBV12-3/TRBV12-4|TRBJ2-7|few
TGTGCCAGCAGTTTCCAGGGATCGTACGAGCAGTACTTC
CASSFQGSYEQYF
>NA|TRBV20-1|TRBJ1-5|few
TGCAGTGCAAATTTGGGGGGGGGCCGGGGTCAGCCCCAGCATTTT
CSANLGGGRGQPQHF
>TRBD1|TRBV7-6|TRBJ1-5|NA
TGTGCCAGCAGCTTAGAGTCGGCTGGACAGGGTAATCAGCCCCAGCATTTT
CASSLESAGQGNQPQHF
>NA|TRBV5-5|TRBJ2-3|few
TGTGCCAGCAGCAGTGGGGATCACACAGATACGCAGTATTTT
CASSSGDHTDTQYF
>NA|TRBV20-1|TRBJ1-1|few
TGCAGAGCCGAGACCTGGGGACTATTGAACACTGAAGCTTTCTTT
CRAETWGLLNTEAFF
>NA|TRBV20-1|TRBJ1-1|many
TGCAGTGCTAGAGATCTAGCGGGGGAGAACACTGAAGCTTTCTTT
CSARDLAGENTEAFF
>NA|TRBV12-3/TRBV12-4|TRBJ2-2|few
TGTGCCAGCAGTTTGTTCCATAACCCCGGGGAGCTGTTTTTT
CASSLFHNPGELFF
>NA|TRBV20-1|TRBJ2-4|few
TGCAGTGCTGCCCCACAGGCAAACATTCAGTACTTC
CSAAPQANIQYF
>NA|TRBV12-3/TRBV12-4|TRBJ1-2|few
TGTGCCAGCAGTTTTGACCTTCTGGTCTACACCTTC
CASSFDLLVYTF
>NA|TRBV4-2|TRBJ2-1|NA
TGTGCCAGCAGCCTGGACGTTAACAATGAGCAGTTCTTC
CASSLDVNNEQFF
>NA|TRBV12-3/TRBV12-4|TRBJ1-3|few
TGTGCCAGCAGTTTAATAGAGAGCTCTGGAAACACCATATATTTT
CASSLIESSGNTIYF
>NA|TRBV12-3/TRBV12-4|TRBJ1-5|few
TGTGCCAGCAGTTTACGACAGGCCTTTAGCAATCAGCCCCAGCATTTT
CASSLRQAFSNQPQHF
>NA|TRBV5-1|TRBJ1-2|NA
TGCGCCAGCAGCTCAGGGGTCCCTGGGGATGGCTACACCTTC
CASSSGVPGDGYTF
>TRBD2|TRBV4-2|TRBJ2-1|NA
TGTGCCAGCAGCCCCAAGCTCAGCGGGGAGAGCTCCTACAATGAGCAGTTCTTC
CASSPKLSGESSYNEQFF
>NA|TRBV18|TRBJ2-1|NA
TGTGCCAGCTCACCACCGCTCAAATACAATGAGCAGTTCTTC
CASSPPLKYNEQFF
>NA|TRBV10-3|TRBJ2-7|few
TGTGCCATCAGTGACTCCAGGAAACCCTACGAGCAGTACTTC
CAISDSRKPYEQYF
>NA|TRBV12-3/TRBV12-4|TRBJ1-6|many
TGTGCCAGCAGTTTGGACCTAAATTCACCCCTCCACTTT
CASSLDLNSPLHF
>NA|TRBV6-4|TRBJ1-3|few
TGTGCCAGCTCCCCTTCAGCCATATATTTT
CASSPSAIYF
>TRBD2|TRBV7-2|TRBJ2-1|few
TGTGCCAGCAGCTTAGCGCAAGCGGGAGTCGGCAATGAGCAGTTCTTC
CASSLAQAGVGNEQFF
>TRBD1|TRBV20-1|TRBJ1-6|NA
TGCAGTGCTAGACCCGGGACAGATAATTCATCCCTCCACTTT
CSARPGTDNSSLHF
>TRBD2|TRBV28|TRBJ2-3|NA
TGTGCCAGCAGTCAGTCGACTAGCGCAGATACGCAGTATTTT
CASSQSTSADTQYF
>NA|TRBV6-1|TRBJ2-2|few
TGTGCCAGCAAACCTTATCGAAGCACCGGGGAGCTGTTTTTT
CASKPYRSTGELFF
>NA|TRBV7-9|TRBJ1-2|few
TGTGCCAGCAGCTTAGAACTCGGGAGAGGATTCGATGGCTACACCTTC
CASSLELGRGFDGYTF
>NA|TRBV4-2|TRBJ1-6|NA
TGTGCCAGCAGCCATCCGGGGAGGGACAATTCACCCCTCCACTTT
CASSHPGRDNSPLHF
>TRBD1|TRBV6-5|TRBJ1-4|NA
TGTGCCAGCAGTTACGGAGACAGGGATAATGAAAAACTGTTTTTT
CASSYGDRDNEKLFF
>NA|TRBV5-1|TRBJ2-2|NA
TGCGCCAGCAGCTGGGCGGCAGTACCAGCGAACACCGGGGAGCTGTTTTTT
CASSWAAVPANTGELFF
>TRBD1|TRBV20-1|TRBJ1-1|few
TGCAGTGCTAGATTTTGGACAGGGTCGCCTGAAGCTTTCTTT
CSARFWTGSPEAFF